This T cell receptor (beta chain) is from a study of blood T cell repertoires in COVID-19. The wider study: The United States, Italy and Spain were the sources of the acute and convalescent COVID-19 samples.

Sequenced by immunoSEQ multiplex PCR; TCRdb stores in-frame clones only, minus some. Of approximately 150,000 clones in the sample, approximately 73% were seen once. The TCR originated in a man in his sixties with acute or convalescent COVID-19. Sequenced material: peripheral blood.

The CDR3 DNA sequence: TGTGCCAGCAGTTACTCAGGGGGAACTAATGAAAAACTGTTTTTT. Protein sequence: CASSYSGGTNEKLFF. The chain couples TRBV6-5 to TRBJ1-4; tentatively, D is TRBD1 (6 bases). The CDR3 sequence is 15 residues long. Germline CDR1 reads MNHEY; CDR2 reads SVGAGI. Trimming shortened V by 0 bases and J by 1 base, and 6 bases separated the two germline ends.